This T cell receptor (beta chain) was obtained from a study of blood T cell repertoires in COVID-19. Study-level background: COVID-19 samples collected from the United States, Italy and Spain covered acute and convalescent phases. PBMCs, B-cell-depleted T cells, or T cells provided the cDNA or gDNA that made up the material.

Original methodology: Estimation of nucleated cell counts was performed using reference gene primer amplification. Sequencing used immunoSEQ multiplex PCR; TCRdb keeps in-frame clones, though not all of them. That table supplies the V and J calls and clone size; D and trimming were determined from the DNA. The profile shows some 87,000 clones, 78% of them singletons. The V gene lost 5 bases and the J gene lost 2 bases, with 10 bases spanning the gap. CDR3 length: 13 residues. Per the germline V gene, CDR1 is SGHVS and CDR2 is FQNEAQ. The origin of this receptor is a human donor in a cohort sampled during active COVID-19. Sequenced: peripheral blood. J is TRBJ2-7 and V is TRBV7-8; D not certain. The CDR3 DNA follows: TGTGCCAGCAGCCCGAGACTCGCCTACGAGCAGTACGTC. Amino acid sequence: CASSPRLAYEQYV.